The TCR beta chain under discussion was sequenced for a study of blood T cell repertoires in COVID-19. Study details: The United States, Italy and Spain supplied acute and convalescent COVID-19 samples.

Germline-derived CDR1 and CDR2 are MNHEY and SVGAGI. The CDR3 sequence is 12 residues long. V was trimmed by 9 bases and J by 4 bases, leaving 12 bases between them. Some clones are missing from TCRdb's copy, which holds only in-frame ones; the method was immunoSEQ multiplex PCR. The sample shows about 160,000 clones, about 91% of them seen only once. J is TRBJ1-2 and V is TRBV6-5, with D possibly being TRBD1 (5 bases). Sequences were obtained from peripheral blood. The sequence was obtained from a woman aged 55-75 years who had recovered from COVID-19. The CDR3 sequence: CASFQGAYGYTF. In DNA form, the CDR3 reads TGTGCCAGTTTCCAAGGGGCCTATGGCTACACCTTC.